Listed below are T cell receptor beta chains from one sample, sequenced in a study of CD8+ T cells in alopecia areata. Assay: immunoSEQ multiplex PCR; the TCRdb copy retains only in-frame clones and omits some. In the table there are about 200,000 clones, 50% to 60% of which are singletons. The specimen comprised CD4+ T cells sorted from blood, sampled at week 0. Receptors were obtained from a human donor with alopecia areata. CDR3s include the opening cysteine and the closing phenylalanine or tryptophan. A D gene is named only where the DNA matches it firmly. For some rows the clone size is stated as once, few or many, or as a class when expanded; others skip it.

V	J	length	size	D	CDR3	DNA
TRBV7-3	TRBJ2-4	13	once	NA	CASSFPGDSLKYF	TGTGCCAGCAGTTTTCCCGGGGACTCCCTGAAGTACTTC
TRBV27	TRBJ1-5	15	NA	TRBD1	CASSRTGISNQPQHF	TGTGCCAGCAGTCGGACAGGGATTAGCAATCAGCCCCAGCATTTT
TRBV2	TRBJ2-2	19	NA	TRBD1	CASRSPAPGTGENTGELFF	TGTGCCAGCAGATCCCCGGCTCCCGGGACAGGGGAGAACACCGGGGAGCTGTTTTTT
TRBV2	TRBJ2-7	14	NA	TRBD1	CASRGDRSFYEQYF	TGTGCCAGCAGGGGGGACAGGTCGTTCTACGAGCAGTACTTC
TRBV27	TRBJ2-4	13	NA	NA	CASSSTRGDIQYF	TGTGCCAGCAGCTCGACGCGCGGGGACATTCAGTACTTC
TRBV6-5	TRBJ1-2	13	NA	NA	CASSRTISRGYTF	TGTGCCAGCAGTCGGACAATCTCGCGCGGCTACACCTTC
TRBV29-1	TRBJ2-5	13	NA	NA	CSVGQGRGETQYF	TGCAGCGTTGGACAGGGGAGGGGTGAGACCCAGTACTTC
TRBV25-1	TRBJ2-3	12	NA	NA	CASSSSGGTQYF	TGTGCCAGCAGTTCATCTGGGGGGACGCAGTATTTT
TRBV29-1	TRBJ2-1	14	few	NA	CSVDQRSSYNEQFF	TGCAGCGTAGATCAGAGGAGCTCCTACAATGAGCAGTTCTTC
TRBV25-1	TRBJ2-7	15	NA	TRBD2	CASSELTAGEYEQYF	TGTGCCAGCAGTGAATTGACGGCGGGGGAGTACGAGCAGTACTTC
TRBV6-1	TRBJ1-2	15	NA	TRBD1	CASSALPGQGYGYTF	TGTGCCAGCAGTGCCCTACCGGGACAGGGCTATGGCTACACCTTC
TRBV29-1	TRBJ2-4	12	NA	TRBD1	CSGRDRVNIQYF	TGCAGCGGTAGGGACAGGGTAAACATTCAGTACTTC
TRBV13	TRBJ2-3	16	NA	TRBD1	CASSSIRDRFSDTQYF	TGTGCCAGCAGCTCGATCCGGGACAGGTTCTCAGATACGCAGTATTTT
TRBV27	TRBJ1-6	15	few	TRBD1	CASSLWDRRDSPLHF	TGTGCCAGCAGTTTATGGGACAGGAGGGATTCACCCCTCCACTTT
TRBV19	TRBJ1-2	15	NA	NA	CASSTSERRDYGYTF	TGTGCCAGTAGTACTTCAGAGAGGCGCGACTATGGCTACACCTTC
TRBV5-6	TRBJ2-1	13	NA	NA	CASSRRGRGEQFF	TGTGCCAGCAGCAGACGGGGGCGTGGTGAGCAGTTCTTC
TRBV7-9	TRBJ2-7	14	once	TRBD1	CASSRSGQGGEQYF	TGTGCCAGCAGCCGATCGGGACAGGGAGGCGAGCAGTACTTC
TRBV5-1	TRBJ2-7	17	NA	TRBD2	CASSFGLAGVSSYEQYF	TGCGCCAGCAGCTTTGGACTAGCGGGAGTATCATCCTACGAGCAGTACTTC
TRBV28	TRBJ1-5	17	few	TRBD1	CASSPPGQAQNNQPQHF	TGTGCCAGCAGTCCCCCAGGACAGGCCCAGAACAATCAGCCCCAGCATTTT
TRBV18	TRBJ2-7	14	few	NA	CATTTGPSSYEQYF	TGTGCCACTACGACGGGACCGAGCTCCTACGAGCAGTACTTC
TRBV29-1	TRBJ1-1	10	few	NA	CSGFNTEAFF	TGCAGCGGGTTTAACACTGAAGCTTTCTTT
TRBV5-1	TRBJ1-3	16	NA	NA	CASSLEGAVSGNTIYF	TGCGCCAGCAGCTTGGAGGGCGCGGTCTCTGGAAACACCATATATTTT
TRBV18	TRBJ1-5	17	NA	NA	CASSRGGTGSGVQPQHF	TGTGCCAGCTCACGAGGAGGAACAGGAAGCGGTGTTCAGCCCCAGCATTTT
TRBV6-5	TRBJ2-1	15	NA	TRBD1	CASREDRGPYNEQFF	TGTGCCAGCAGGGAGGACAGGGGCCCCTACAATGAGCAGTTCTTC
TRBV6-1	TRBJ2-3	15	once	NA	CASTTPGLPTDTQYF	TGTGCCAGCACCACACCGGGACTTCCCACAGATACGCAGTATTTT
TRBV29-1	TRBJ2-1	16	NA	NA	CSVDMLANPPYNEQFF	TGCAGCGTTGACATGTTGGCCAACCCACCCTACAATGAGCAGTTCTTC
TRBV12-5	TRBJ2-7	14	few	NA	CASAIIDRPEEQYF	TGTGCTAGTGCCATAATCGACAGGCCCGAGGAGCAGTACTTC
TRBV9	TRBJ2-1	15	NA	NA	CASSFDSGWYNEQFF	TGTGCCAGCAGCTTTGACAGCGGTTGGTACAATGAGCAGTTCTTC
TRBV5-1	TRBJ1-5	15	NA	NA	CASSLGVTENQPQHF	TGCGCCAGCAGCTTGGGGGTGACAGAAAATCAGCCCCAGCATTTT
TRBV6-5	TRBJ2-3	13	few	NA	CASSYSRMDTQYF	TGTGCCAGCAGTTACTCGCGAATGGATACGCAGTATTTT
TRBV14	TRBJ2-3	15	once	NA	CASSRGLPAVATQYF	TGTGCCAGCAGCCGAGGACTACCGGCGGTAGCTACGCAGTATTTT
TRBV5-1	TRBJ2-7	16	few	NA	CASSLEVGAAAYEQYF	TGCGCCAGCAGCTTGGAGGTTGGGGCAGCCGCCTACGAGCAGTACTTC
TRBV29-1	TRBJ2-2	13	few	NA	CSRRAGDAGELFF	TGCAGCCGTCGCGCAGGAGACGCGGGGGAGCTGTTTTTT
TRBV25-1	TRBJ2-7	13	few	TRBD1	CASSDDRGLEQYF	TGTGCCAGCAGTGACGACAGGGGGCTCGAGCAGTACTTC
TRBV7-2	TRBJ2-1	13	once	NA	CASSSEPINEQFF	TGTGCCAGCAGCTCTGAACCCATTAATGAGCAGTTCTTC
TRBV15	TRBJ2-2	13	NA	TRBD1	CATGTVSTGELFF	TGTGCCACCGGGACAGTTAGCACCGGGGAGCTGTTTTTT
TRBV30	TRBJ1-1	11	few	NA	CAWNGNTEAFF	TGTGCCTGGAATGGGAACACTGAAGCTTTCTTT
TRBV9	TRBJ2-2	12	NA	NA	CASSGGSGELFF	TGTGCCAGCAGCGGGGGTTCCGGGGAGCTGTTTTTT
TRBV5-1	TRBJ1-1	13	many	NA	CASSRVGNTEAFF	TGCGCCAGCAGTAGGGTGGGGAACACTGAAGCTTTCTTT
TRBV21-1	TRBJ2-7	14	NA	NA	CASKRGQGAVWQYF	TGTGCCAGCAAAAGGGGACAGGGGGCAGTATGGCAGTACTTC
TRBV5-1	TRBJ2-5	15	few	NA	CASSSETLTGETQYF	TGCGCCAGCAGTTCGGAGACACTAACCGGAGAGACCCAGTACTTC
TRBV29-1	TRBJ2-5	13	NA	NA	CSVEGRAQETQYF	TGCAGCGTTGAAGGGCGGGCCCAAGAGACCCAGTACTTC
TRBV19	TRBJ2-2	15	NA	NA	CASSMSGVDTGELFF	TGTGCCAGTAGTATGTCAGGGGTGGACACCGGGGAGCTGTTTTTT
TRBV2	TRBJ1-2	13	NA	TRBD1	CASSERGGNGYTF	TGTGCCAGCAGTGAGCGAGGGGGCAACGGCTACACCTTC
TRBV5-4	TRBJ2-3	14	NA	NA	CASRYGRNTDTQYF	TGTGCCAGCAGGTATGGACGGAACACAGATACGCAGTATTTT
TRBV5-1	TRBJ2-7	14	NA	TRBD1	CASAGQGDSYEQYF	TGCGCCAGCGCCGGACAGGGTGACTCCTACGAGCAGTACTTC
TRBV30	TRBJ2-2	16	few	TRBD2	CAWSDAWTRRAGELFF	TGTGCCTGGAGTGACGCCTGGACTAGGAGGGCCGGGGAGCTGTTTTTT
TRBV9	TRBJ2-6	15	NA	NA	CASSVVGAGANVLTF	TGTGCCAGCAGCGTAGTTGGGGCTGGGGCCAACGTCCTGACTTTC
TRBV29-1	TRBJ2-5	13	NA	TRBD2	CSLKGGRQETQYF	TGCAGCCTCAAGGGAGGGAGACAAGAGACCCAGTACTTC
TRBV7-9	TRBJ1-1	12	NA	NA	CASQGPRTRAFF	TGTGCCAGCCAGGGGCCCCGGACAAGGGCTTTCTTT
TRBV5-4	TRBJ2-7	17	once	NA	CASSPGPGQGPSYEQYF	TGTGCCAGCAGCCCTGGCCCTGGACAAGGGCCTTCCTACGAGCAGTACTTC
TRBV9	TRBJ2-2	13	NA	NA	CASSVGVTGELFF	TGTGCCAGCAGCGTCGGGGTGACCGGGGAGCTGTTTTTT
TRBV29-1	TRBJ1-1	10	NA	NA	CSADSSEAFF	TGCAGCGCAGACAGTTCTGAAGCTTTCTTT
TRBV6-1	TRBJ2-7	12	NA	NA	CASSEWGTVQYF	TGTGCCAGCAGTGAATGGGGGACGGTGCAGTACTTC
TRBV7-2	TRBJ2-5	16	few	NA	CASSQLPGGTSRTQYF	TGTGCCAGCAGTCAACTCCCCGGGGGCACTAGCAGAACCCAGTACTTC
TRBV25-1	TRBJ2-1	14	NA	NA	CASSGRDSYNEQFF	TGTGCCAGCAGTGGACGGGATTCCTACAATGAGCAGTTCTTC
TRBV30	TRBJ1-2	14	NA	TRBD1	CAWSEIGTAYGYTF	TGTGCCTGGAGTGAAATCGGGACAGCCTATGGCTACACCTTC